These 13 T cell receptor beta chains share one sample of origin, sequenced in a study of cytomegalovirus exposure and HLA in healthy donors. This PCR relied on a set of 60 Vbeta primers and 13 Jbeta primers. The data were produced by immunoSEQ multiplex PCR, yet TCRdb's version contains in-frame clones alone and is incomplete. The data show about 78,000 clones, with 72% seen just once and approximately 12% held by the top ten. The material sequenced was PBMCs. These receptors all come from a woman between 40 and 50 years old in good health and CMV-seropositive.

V usage is TRBV6-4 and J usage is TRBJ2-2, with 10 bases fitting TRBD2. The germline V gene has CDR1 MRHNA and CDR2 SNTAGT. The ends lost 3 bases at V and 5 bases at J; junction bases unmatched: 6. The CDR3 is made up of 16 amino acids. The CDR3 here is CASSETSGTVTGELFF. CDR3 DNA sequence: TGTGCCAGCAGTGAAACTAGCGGGACAGTTACCGGGGAGCTGTTTTTT.

The V and J genes are TRBV4-1 and TRBJ2-7; TRBD2 agrees at 7 bases. Trimming cost V 1 base and J 4 bases; bases outside gene matches: 7. Per the germline V gene, CDR1 is MGHRA and CDR2 is YSYEKL. The CDR3 runs 15 residues. The CDR3 here is CASSQGAGTKYEQYF. The CDR3 bases are TGCGCCAGCAGCCAAGGTGCCGGGACTAAGTACGAGCAGTACTTC.

This chain joins TRBV30 and TRBJ2-7; no reliable D call. The V and J ends lost 3 bases and 2 bases respectively, with 11 bases between them. The CDR3 consists of 13 residues. The germline CDR1 and CDR2 sequences are GTSNPN and SVGIG (reference sequence). In DNA, the CDR3 is TGTGCCTGGAGAACTGCGGCGGCCTACGAGCAGTACTTC. It is translated as CAWRTAAAYEQYF.

The CDR3, as DNA: TGTGCCACCAGCAGAGCCCCGACAGCAAACAATGAGCAGTTCTTC. It translates to CATSRAPTANNEQFF. The V call is TRBV15, the J call TRBJ2-1; a weak D match, TRBD1 (5 bases). Trimming removed 1 base from V and 5 bases from J, with 12 bases in between. The germline V gene has CDR1 LNHNV and CDR2 YYDKDF (reference sequence). This CDR3 has 15 amino acids.

The chain recombines TRBV6-6 with TRBJ1-1; perhaps TRBD1 as D (5 bases). This CDR3 has 13 residues. Germline V CDR1 and CDR2: MNHNY, SVGAGI (reference sequence). The V and J ends lost 5 bases and 1 base respectively, with 8 bases between them. The CDR3 loop is CASSTDRNTEAFF. CDR3 sequence (DNA): TGTGCCAGCAGTACCGACAGGAACACTGAAGCTTTCTTT.

This chain uses TRBV12-5 with TRBJ2-7, with D perhaps TRBD2 (6 bases). Germline loops: CDR1 LGHNT, CDR2 FRNRAP. This CDR3 has 13 residues. The ends were cut back, 5 bases at V and 1 base at J, with 9 bases in the middle. This chain's CDR3 is CASGQEGSYEQYF. The DNA of the CDR3 is TGTGCTAGTGGTCAGGAGGGGTCCTACGAGCAGTACTTC.

The chain couples TRBV18 to TRBJ1-1; 8 nucleotides agree with TRBD1. Unmatched junction bases numbered 15, after V lost 4 bases and J lost 8 bases. The CDR3 loop spans 16 amino acids. Looked up from germline, CDR1 is KGHSH and CDR2 is LQKENI. The CDR3 here is CASSLRSGQGRVEAFF. The CDR3 DNA sequence: TGTGCCAGCTCACTGCGCTCCGGACAGGGTAGGGTCGAAGCTTTCTTT.

This chain links TRBV7-2 with TRBJ1-5; TRBD1 matches at 8 bases. Germline V gene data show CDR1 as SGHTA and CDR2 as FQGNSA. The CDR3 loop spans 15 amino acids. With V trimmed by 5 bases and J by 4 bases, 7 bases remained unmatched. This CDR3 is CASSPMTGANQPQHF. Written as DNA, the CDR3 is TGTGCCAGCAGCCCCATGACAGGGGCAAATCAGCCCCAGCATTTT.

DNA of the CDR3: TGTGCCAGCAGTGAATTCGGGGTTTCCAGGTATGGCTACACCTTC. Translation gives CASSEFGVSRYGYTF. The genes are TRBV6-1 and TRBJ1-2, with D hard to call. CDR1 and CDR2 (germline): MNHNS, SASEGT. V lost 2 bases, J lost 5 bases, and 15 bases lay in between. The CDR3 length is 15 residues.

The sample holds one count of this clone. The rearrangement joins TRBV30 to TRBJ2-7; 7 nucleotides match TRBD1. Germline V gene data show CDR1 as GTSNPN and CDR2 as SVGIG (reference sequence). V lost 0 bases to trimming and J lost 6 bases; unmatched junction nucleotides: 14. The CDR3 totals 16 residues. CDR3 bases: TGTGCCTGGAGTGTAATGGCCCATTTACAGGGGACCGAGCAGTACTTC. Its translation is CAWSVMAHLQGTEQYF.

The chain links TRBV11-3 to TRBJ2-5; TRBD2 aligns across 12 bases. CDR1 is SGHNT and CDR2 is YENEEA in the germline V gene. The length of the CDR3 is 15 residues. V lost 2 bases, J lost 2 bases, and 0 bases stayed unmatched. This chain's CDR3 is CASSLTSGGQETQYF. The CDR3 nucleotides are TGTGCCAGCAGCTTAACTAGCGGGGGGCAAGAGACCCAGTACTTC.

The chain has TRBV12-5 and TRBJ1-5; TRBD1 matches at 8 bases. Germline CDR1 is LGHNT and CDR2 is FRNRAP. The CDR3 loop spans 18 amino acids. Unmatched junction bases numbered 12, after V lost 0 bases and J lost 5 bases. CDR3 nucleotide sequence: TGTGCTAGTGGTTTGGTGGGACAGGTCTCGGGGGCCGATCAGCCCCAGCATTTT. Its translation is CASGLVGQVSGADQPQHF.

This chain connects TRBV12-1 to TRBJ2-5; the D call of TRBD1 is as the table states it, not checked on the DNA. TRBV12-1 is assigned pseudogene status. The CDR3 runs to 14 residues. The CDR3: CASSQTGQGETQYF. CDR3 in DNA: TGTGCCAGCAGCCAGACAGGCCAGGGGGAGACCCAGTACTTC.